Following are 15 T cell receptor beta chains from one sample sequenced in a study of T cell responses to AZD1222 COVID-19 vaccine (dated by TCRdb to 2020 to 2022). Read against the paper, the sample's time point label means: baseline before first vaccination. The library was produced with the immunoSEQ multiplex PCR assay. The source is immuneACCESS, and TCRdb retained only in-frame sequences with V and J called. Part of the clones is not carried over; for the studies checked, unresolved V genes explain less than half of this, and the remainder is unexplained. A total of over 110,000 clones appear in this sample, around 93% of them only once. Of the sample, roughly 4.9% falls within the top ten clones. Sequenced material: peripheral blood, taken on day 0 of AZD1222 vaccination. The source of these receptors is an adult in good health.

V and J are TRBV7-6 and TRBJ2-7; 13 bases line up with TRBD2. This CDR3 contains 17 residues. Germline loops: CDR1 SGHVS, CDR2 FNYEAQ. The ends lost 2 bases at V and 2 bases at J; junction bases unmatched: 6. CDR3 in amino acids: CASSLTSGGAVTYEQYF. The CDR3 nucleotides read TGTGCCAGCAGCTTAACTAGCGGGGGGGCCGTTACCTACGAGCAGTACTTC.

V and J are TRBV11-3 and TRBJ2-7; TRBD2 is a possible D gene (5 bases). The CDR3 has 13 amino acids. Trimming left V 4 bases short and J 7 bases short, with 14 bases between. Germline V lookup: CDR1 SGHNT, CDR2 YENEEA. The CDR3 loop reads CASSSTSSGEQYF. The CDR3 DNA reads TGTGCCAGCAGCTCGACATCATCGGGGGAGCAGTACTTC.

V gene TRBV6-5 combines with J gene TRBJ2-3; the D is unclear. Germline assignment: CDR1 MNHEY and CDR2 SVGAGI. This CDR3 is 13 amino acids long. V shed 2 bases and J shed 1 base, with 4 bases lying between them. In nucleotides, the CDR3 is TGTGCCAGCAGTTACGAGGGCACAGATACGCAGTATTTT. Protein product: CASSYEGTDTQYF.

This chain joins TRBV21-1 and TRBJ2-3; the D segment call TRBD1 is taken from the table without a DNA check. TRBV21-1 has pseudogene status. There are 19 residues in the CDR3. CDR3 region: CASSKGGPGQGFGTDTQYF. The CDR3 DNA sequence: TGTGCCAGCAGCAAAGGTGGTCCGGGACAGGGGTTTGGCACAGATACGCAGTATTTT.

The rearrangement uses TRBV30 and TRBJ1-4, with D unclear. This CDR3 contains 14 residues. V was shortened by 0 bases and J by 0 bases, with 5 bases between the two germline ends. Germline V gene data show CDR1 as GTSNPN and CDR2 as SVGIG (reference sequence). In DNA, the CDR3 is TGTGCCTGGAGTGTAACTACAACTAATGAAAAACTGTTTTTT. Its protein is CAWSVTTTNEKLFF.

The J gene is TRBJ2-1, the V gene TRBV10-2; tentative D call: TRBD1 (6 bases). This CDR3 has 17 amino acids. CDR1 is WSHSY and CDR2 is SAAADI in the germline V gene. Trimming pared 3 bases from V and 4 bases from J, leaving 19 bases between. The CDR3 bases are TGCGCCAGCAGTGAATGGATCACAGGGCCAGGGTACAATGAGCAGTTCTTC. Protein: CASSEWITGPGYNEQFF.

V gene TRBV3-1 (or the pseudogene TRBV3-2) combines with J gene TRBJ1-5, with D unclear. Germline assignment: CDR1 LGHDT and CDR2 YNNKEL (reference sequence). V was cut by 1 base and J by 5 bases, with 6 bases left in between. The CDR3 runs to 13 residues. The CDR3 coding sequence is TGTGCCAGCAGCCAAGGCAGCTATCAGCCCCAGCATTTT. Translated: CASSQGSYQPQHF.

The gene calls are TRBV3-1 (or the pseudogene TRBV3-2) and TRBJ1-2; 7 nucleotides align to TRBD1. J was trimmed by 5 bases and V by 3 bases; bases with no gene match: 9. From germline, CDR1 is LGHDT and CDR2 YNNKEL (reference sequence). CDR3 length: 15 residues. CDR3 sequence reads: CASSHFQGVGYGYTF. The CDR3 coding sequence is TGTGCCAGCAGCCACTTTCAGGGGGTCGGATATGGCTACACCTTC.

The V gene is TRBV7-2, the J gene TRBJ2-3; D may be TRBD2 (5 bases). The CDR3 length is 12 residues. The V end was cut by 2 bases, the J end by 6 bases, with 6 bases between. Germline values: CDR1 SGHTA, CDR2 FQGNSA. The CDR3 DNA is TGTGCCAGCAGCTTAACTAGGGATACGCAGTATTTT. This gives the protein CASSLTRDTQYF.

The chain links TRBV30 to TRBJ2-5; the match to TRBD2 covers 11 bases. The CDR3 has 15 amino acids. The germline CDR1 and CDR2 sequences are GTSNPN and SVGIG (reference sequence). The trim removed 7 bases at V and 2 bases at J, leaving 9 bases unmatched. In DNA, the CDR3 is TGTGCCTACAGAATGTTAGCGGGAGGGCAAGAGACCCAGTACTTC. Its protein product is CAYRMLAGGQETQYF.

In this sample, this clone turned up once. The chain carries TRBV13 and TRBJ2-3; 8 bases fit TRBD1. Losses at the gene ends were 1 base for V and 3 bases for J; bases not matched to a gene: 3. The CDR3 consists of 15 residues. The germline V gene has CDR1 PRHDT and CDR2 FYEKMQ (reference sequence). CDR3 sequence: CASSLEQGATDTQYF. CDR3 nucleotides: TGTGCCAGCAGCTTAGAGCAGGGGGCAACAGATACGCAGTATTTT.

This clone showed up just once. The chain recombines TRBV6-2 or TRBV6-3 with TRBJ1-2, with D unclear. The V gene's germline CDR1 is MNHEY and CDR2 SVGEGT. The CDR3 extends over 12 amino acids. V gave up 5 bases and J gave up 4 bases, with 8 bases separating them. In DNA form, the CDR3 reads TGTGCCAGCAGTCCGGACCTCTATGGCTACACCTTC. Encoded protein: CASSPDLYGYTF.

The chain joins TRBV24-1 to TRBJ2-2; TRBD2 agrees at 7 bases. CDR3 size: 14 residues. V trimming: 3 bases; J trimming: 7 bases; junction bases outside the gene matches: 4. From germline, CDR1 is KGHDR and CDR2 SFDVKD. The CDR3 is CATSDPTSSGELFF. DNA of the CDR3: TGTGCCACCAGTGATCCGACTAGCAGCGGGGAGCTGTTTTTT.

V and J are TRBV19 and TRBJ1-2; no firm D call. The CDR3 length is 14 residues. Trimming cost V 5 bases and J 4 bases, with 14 bases left between them. The germline gives CDR1 LNHDA, CDR2 SQIVND (reference sequence). CDR3 region: CASSLRVWAYGYTF. The CDR3 DNA sequence: TGTGCCAGTAGTTTAAGGGTTTGGGCCTATGGCTACACCTTC.

The V and J genes are TRBV4-3 and TRBJ2-5; TRBD2 is a possible D gene (6 bases). Per germline, CDR1 LGHNA and CDR2 YSLEER. V was clipped by 3 bases and J by 5 bases, with 16 bases between them. The CDR3 contains 15 residues. The CDR3 protein is CASSQAGSPSETQYF. In DNA form, the CDR3 reads TGCGCCAGCAGCCAGGCGGGGTCCCCTAGTGAGACCCAGTACTTC.